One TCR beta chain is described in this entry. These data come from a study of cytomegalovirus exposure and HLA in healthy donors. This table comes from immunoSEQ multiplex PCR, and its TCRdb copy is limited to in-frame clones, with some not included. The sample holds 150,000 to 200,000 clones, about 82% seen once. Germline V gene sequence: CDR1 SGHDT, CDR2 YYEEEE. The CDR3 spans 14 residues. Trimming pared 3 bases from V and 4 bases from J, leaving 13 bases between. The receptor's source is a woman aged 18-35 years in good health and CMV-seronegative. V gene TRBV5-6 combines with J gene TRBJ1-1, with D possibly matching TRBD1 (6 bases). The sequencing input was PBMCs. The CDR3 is CASSSNRVFTEAFF. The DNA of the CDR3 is TGTGCCAGCAGCTCAAACAGGGTTTTCACTGAAGCTTTCTTT.